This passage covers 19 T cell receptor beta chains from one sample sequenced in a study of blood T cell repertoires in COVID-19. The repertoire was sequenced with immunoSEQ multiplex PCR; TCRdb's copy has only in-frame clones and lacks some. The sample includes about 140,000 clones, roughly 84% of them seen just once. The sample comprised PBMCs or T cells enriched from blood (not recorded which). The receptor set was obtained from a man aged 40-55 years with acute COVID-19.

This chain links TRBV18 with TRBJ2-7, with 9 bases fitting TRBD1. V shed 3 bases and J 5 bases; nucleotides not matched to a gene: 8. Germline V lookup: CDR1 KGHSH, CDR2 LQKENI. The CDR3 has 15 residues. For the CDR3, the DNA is TGTGCCAGCTCACCCCGAGGGACAGGGATAGACGAGCAGTACTTC. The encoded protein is CASSPRGTGIDEQYF. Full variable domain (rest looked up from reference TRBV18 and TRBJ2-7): NAGVMQNPRHLVRRRGQEARLRCSPMKGHSHVYWYRQLPEEGLKFMVYLQKENIIDESGMPKERFSAEFPKEGPSILRIQQVVRGDSAAYFCASSPRGTGIDEQYFGPGTRLTVT.

The CDR3 DNA sequence: TGCGCCATCCAGGGGAGCTCCTACGAGCAGTACTTC. Translating gives CAIQGSSYEQYF. The V call is TRBV10-2, the J call TRBJ2-7, with D perhaps matching TRBD1 (6 bases). The CDR3 runs to 12 residues. Looked up from germline, CDR1 is WSHSY and CDR2 is SAAADI. V was shortened by 10 bases and J by 0 bases, with 10 bases between the two germline ends.

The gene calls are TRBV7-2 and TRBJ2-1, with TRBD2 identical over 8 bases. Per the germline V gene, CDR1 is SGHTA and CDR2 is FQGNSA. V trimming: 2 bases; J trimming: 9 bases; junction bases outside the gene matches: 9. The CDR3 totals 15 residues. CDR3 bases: TGTGCCAGCAGCTTATATAGCGGGGTAAACGGTGAGCAGTTCTTC. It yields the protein CASSLYSGVNGEQFF.

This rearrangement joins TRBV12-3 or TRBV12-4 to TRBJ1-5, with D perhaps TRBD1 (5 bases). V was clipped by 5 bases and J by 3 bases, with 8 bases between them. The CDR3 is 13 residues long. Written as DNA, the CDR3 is TGTGCCAGCAGTACGACAGTCAATCAGCCCCAGCATTTT. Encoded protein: CASSTTVNQPQHF.

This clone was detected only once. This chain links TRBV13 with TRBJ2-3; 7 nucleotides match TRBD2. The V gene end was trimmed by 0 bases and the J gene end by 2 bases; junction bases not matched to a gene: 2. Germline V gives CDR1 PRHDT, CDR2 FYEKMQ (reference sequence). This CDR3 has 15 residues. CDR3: CASSLGGRVTDTQYF. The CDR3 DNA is TGTGCCAGCAGCTTAGGGGGGAGGGTCACAGATACGCAGTATTTT.

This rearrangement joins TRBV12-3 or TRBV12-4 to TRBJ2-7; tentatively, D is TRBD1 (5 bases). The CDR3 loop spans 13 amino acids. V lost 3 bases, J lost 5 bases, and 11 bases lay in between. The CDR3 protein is CASSFNRWNEQYF. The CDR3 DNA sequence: TGTGCCAGCAGTTTTAACAGGTGGAACGAGCAGTACTTC.

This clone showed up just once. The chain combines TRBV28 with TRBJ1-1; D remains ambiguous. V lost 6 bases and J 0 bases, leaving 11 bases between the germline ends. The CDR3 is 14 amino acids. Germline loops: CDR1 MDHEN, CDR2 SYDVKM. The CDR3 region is CASRSVNMNTEAFF. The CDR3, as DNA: TGTGCCAGCAGGTCCGTTAACATGAACACTGAAGCTTTCTTT.

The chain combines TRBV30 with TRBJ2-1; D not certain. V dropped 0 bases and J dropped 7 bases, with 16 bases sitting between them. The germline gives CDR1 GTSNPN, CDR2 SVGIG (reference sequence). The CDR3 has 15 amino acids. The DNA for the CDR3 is TGTGCCTGGAGTGTAGAGGCCAGATTCTCAAATGAGCAGTTCTTC. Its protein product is CAWSVEARFSNEQFF.

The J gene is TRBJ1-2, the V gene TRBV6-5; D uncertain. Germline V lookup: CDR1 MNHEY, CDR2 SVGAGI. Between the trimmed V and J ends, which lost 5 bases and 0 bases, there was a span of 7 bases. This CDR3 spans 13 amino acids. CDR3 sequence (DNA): TGTGCCAGCAGTCCGGGAGCTAACTATGGCTACACCTTC. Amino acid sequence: CASSPGANYGYTF.

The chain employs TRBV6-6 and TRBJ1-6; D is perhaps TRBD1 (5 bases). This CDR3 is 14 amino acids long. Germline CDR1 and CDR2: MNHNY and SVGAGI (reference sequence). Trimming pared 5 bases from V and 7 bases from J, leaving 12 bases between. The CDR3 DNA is TGTGCCAGCAGTAAAGGGGATGGCAATTCACCCCTCCACTTT. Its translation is CASSKGDGNSPLHF.

Here the CDR3 reads CASSSHGSGGIQPQHF. CDR3 sequence (DNA): TGTGCCAGCAGCTCCCACGGCTCAGGGGGCATTCAGCCCCAGCATTTT. The chain carries TRBV7-2 and TRBJ1-5; 8 nucleotides agree with TRBD1. V lost 4 bases to trimming and J lost 6 bases; unmatched junction nucleotides: 11. Germline loops: CDR1 SGHTA, CDR2 FQGNSA. The CDR3 loop spans 16 amino acids.

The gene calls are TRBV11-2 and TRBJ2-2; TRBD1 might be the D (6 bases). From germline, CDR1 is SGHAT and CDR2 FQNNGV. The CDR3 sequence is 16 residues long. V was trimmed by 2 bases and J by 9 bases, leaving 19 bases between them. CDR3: CASSLLPLPTGRELFF. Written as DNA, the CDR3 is TGTGCCAGCAGCTTACTTCCTCTACCCACAGGGAGGGAGCTGTTTTTT.

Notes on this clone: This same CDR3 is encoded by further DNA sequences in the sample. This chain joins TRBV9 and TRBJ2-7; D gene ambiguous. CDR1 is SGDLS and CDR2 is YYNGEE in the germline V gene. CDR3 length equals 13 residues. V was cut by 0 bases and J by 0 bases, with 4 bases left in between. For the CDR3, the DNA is TGTGCCAGCAGCGTAGACAGCTCCTACGAGCAGTACTTC. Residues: CASSVDSSYEQYF.

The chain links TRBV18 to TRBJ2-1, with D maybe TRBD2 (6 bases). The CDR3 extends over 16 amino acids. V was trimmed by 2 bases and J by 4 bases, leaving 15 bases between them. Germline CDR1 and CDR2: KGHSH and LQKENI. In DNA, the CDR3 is TGTGCCAGCTCACCATCCACGGCGGGGATATACAATGAGCAGTTCTTC. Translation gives CASSPSTAGIYNEQFF.

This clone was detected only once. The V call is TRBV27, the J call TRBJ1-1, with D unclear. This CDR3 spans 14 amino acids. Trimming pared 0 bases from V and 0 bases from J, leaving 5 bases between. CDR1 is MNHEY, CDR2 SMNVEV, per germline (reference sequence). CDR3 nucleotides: TGTGCCAGCAGTTTATCCGGTATGAACACTGAAGCTTTCTTT. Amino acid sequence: CASSLSGMNTEAFF.

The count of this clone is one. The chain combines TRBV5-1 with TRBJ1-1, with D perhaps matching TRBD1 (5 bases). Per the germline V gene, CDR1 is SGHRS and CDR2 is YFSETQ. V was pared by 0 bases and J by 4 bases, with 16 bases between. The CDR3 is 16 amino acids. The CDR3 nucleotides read TGCGCCAGCAGCTTGGCCTTGACAGCGCAAGGCACTGAAGCTTTCTTT. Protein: CASSLALTAQGTEAFF.

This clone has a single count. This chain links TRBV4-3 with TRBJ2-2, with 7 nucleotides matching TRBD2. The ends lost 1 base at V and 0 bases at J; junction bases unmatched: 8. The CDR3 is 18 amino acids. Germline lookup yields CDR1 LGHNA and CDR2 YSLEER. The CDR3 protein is CASSQVHGGDPNTGELFF. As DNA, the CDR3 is TGCGCCAGCAGCCAAGTTCATGGGGGGGACCCGAACACCGGGGAGCTGTTTTTT.

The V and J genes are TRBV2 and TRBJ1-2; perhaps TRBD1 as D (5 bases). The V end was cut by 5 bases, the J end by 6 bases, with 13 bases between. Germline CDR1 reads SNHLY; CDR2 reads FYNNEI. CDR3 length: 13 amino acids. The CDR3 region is CASSLQGFHGYTF. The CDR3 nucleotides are TGTGCCAGCAGTCTTCAGGGATTCCATGGCTACACCTTC.

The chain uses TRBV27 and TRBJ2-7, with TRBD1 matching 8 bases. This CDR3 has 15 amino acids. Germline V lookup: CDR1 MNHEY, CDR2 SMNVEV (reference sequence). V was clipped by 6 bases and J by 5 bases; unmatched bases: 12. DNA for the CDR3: TGTGCCAGCAGCACCTGGGCGGACAGGGACCACGAGCAGTACTTC. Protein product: CASSTWADRDHEQYF.